The 23 T cell receptor beta chains below come from one sample, sequenced in a study of response to subunit inactivated influenza vaccine. TCRdb reprocessed the RT-PCR reads with MiXCR, giving one entry per CDR3 protein. This sample has approximately 490,000 distinct CDR3 sequences; around 7.9% occur once, and the top ten carry over 10%. The starting material was PBMCs from blood, obtained 23 months after vaccination. These TCRs come from a man in his fifties or sixties who received an inactivated influenza vaccine.

This clonotype was counted only a few times. V and J are TRBV2 and TRBJ2-3; 8 nucleotides agree with TRBD2. Germline V gene data show CDR1 as SNHLY and CDR2 as FYNNEI. V was pared by 3 bases and J by 5 bases, with 10 bases of the junction left unmatched. The CDR3 length is 16 residues. Written as DNA, the CDR3 is TGTGCCAGCAGTGAGGTAGCGGGGACCTTCGTAGATACGCAGTATTTT. As protein: CASSEVAGTFVDTQYF.

The V and J genes are TRBV5-1 and TRBJ2-3; TRBD1 matches at 8 bases. Germline V gives CDR1 SGHRS, CDR2 YFSETQ. The V segment lost 4 bases and the J segment 3 bases; nucleotides outside the gene matches: 13. The CDR3 covers 17 residues. The CDR3 sequence is CASSSAGQGLGTDTQYF. The CDR3, as DNA: TGCGCCAGCAGCAGCGCCGGACAGGGTTTAGGAACAGATACGCAGTATTTT.

This clonotype was seen many times. This sequence joins TRBV28 and TRBJ2-1, with TRBD2 identical over 11 bases. CDR1 is MDHEN and CDR2 is SYDVKM in the germline V gene. V dropped 3 bases and J dropped 6; count of bases not matched to a gene: 4. The CDR3 contains 15 residues. CDR3 DNA sequence: TGTGCCAGCAGTTTCCGACTAGCGGGAATCAATGAGCAGTTCTTC. This translates into CASSFRLAGINEQFF.

In regard to this clonotype: This may be a read error: a much more frequent sequence differs by one nucleotide. The CDR3 loop reads CAISDRAFTEALF. The CDR3 bases are TGTGCCATCAGTGACCGAGCATTCACTGAAGCTCTCTTT. The chain is built from TRBV10-3 and TRBJ1-1, with D hard to call. Looked up from germline, CDR1 is ENHRY and CDR2 is SYGVKD. The CDR3 has 13 residues.

The rearrangement links TRBV20-1 to TRBJ2-3, with D possibly called TRBD1 or TRBD2 (5 bases each). This CDR3 comprises 14 residues. Looked up from germline, CDR1 is DFQATT and CDR2 is SNEGSKA (reference sequence). V was cut by 0 bases and J by 0 bases, with 7 bases left in between. The CDR3 DNA sequence: TGCAGTGCTAGAGAGGGGGATAGCACAGATACGCAGTATTTT. Translation: CSAREGDSTDTQYF.

CDR3 loop: CASSGTPGQGAETQYF. The CDR3 DNA is TGTGCCAGCAGTGGTACACCGGGACAGGGGGCGGAGACCCAGTACTTC. This sequence joins TRBV12-3 or TRBV12-4 and TRBJ2-5; 12 positions agree with TRBD1. The V gene end was trimmed by 5 bases and the J gene end by 5 bases; junction bases not matched to a gene: 9. The CDR3 extends over 16 amino acids.

This rearrangement joins TRBV5-1 to TRBJ2-7; 11 nucleotides agree with TRBD1. CDR1 is SGHRS and CDR2 is YFSETQ in the germline V gene. V gave up 4 bases and J gave up 0 bases; unmatched junction bases: 6. This CDR3 contains 16 residues. This CDR3 reads CASSGLGQGDSYEQYF. DNA of the CDR3: TGCGCCAGCAGCGGGCTGGGACAGGGGGACTCCTACGAGCAGTACTTC. The full variable domain, in which reference TRBV5-1 and TRBJ2-7 provide the parts outside the CDR3, is KAGVTQTPRYLIKTRGQQVTLSCSPISGHRSVSWYQQTPGQGLQFLFEYFSETQRNKGNFPGRFSGRQFSNSRSEMNVSTLELGDSALYLCASSGLGQGDSYEQYFGPGTRLTVT.

The gene calls are TRBV5-1 and TRBJ2-5, with D uncertain. The germline V gene encodes CDR1 SGHRS and CDR2 YFSETQ. Trimming took off 0 bases at V and 1 base at J, with 7 bases between the two ends. This CDR3 spans 14 amino acids. The CDR3 region has the DNA TGCGCCAGCAGCTTGGGATGGGTCCAAGAGACCCAGTACTTC. Translated: CASSLGWVQETQYF.

The V gene is TRBV10-3, the J gene TRBJ2-7; D assignment may be TRBD1 or TRBD2 (5 bases each). V was trimmed by 0 bases and J by 2 bases, leaving 8 bases between them. Germline CDR1 and CDR2: ENHRY and SYGVKD. The CDR3 runs to 14 residues. In nucleotides, the CDR3 is TGTGCCATCAGTGAGTCGAGGGGTACCTACGAGCAGTACTTC. Protein: CAISESRGTYEQYF.

The CDR3 DNA reads as TGTGCCAGCAGCTTATTCAGGGGGACCTACGAGCAGTACTTC. Residues: CASSLFRGTYEQYF. V is TRBV5-5 and J is TRBJ2-7, with 7 nucleotides matching TRBD1. The CDR3 consists of 14 residues. V lost 2 bases, J lost 2 bases, and 4 bases stayed unmatched. CDR1 is SGHKS, CDR2 YYEKEE, per germline (reference sequence). Full variable domain (remainder filled in from reference TRBV5-5 and TRBJ2-7): DAGVTQSPTHLIKTRGQQVTLRCSPISGHKSVSWYQQVLGQGPQFIFQYYEKEERGRGNFPDRFSARQFPNYSSELNVNALLLGDSALYLCASSLFRGTYEQYFGPGTRLTVT.

The chain has TRBV20-1 and TRBJ2-7, with TRBD1 matching over 8 bases. Trimming took 3 bases from V and 4 from J; bases not matched to a gene: 8. Germline CDR1 is DFQATT and CDR2 is SNEGSKA (reference sequence). This CDR3 comprises 14 residues. CDR3 bases: TGCAGTGCTAGTAGCAGGGGGCGCGGGTACGAGCAGTACTTC. It codes for CSASSRGRGYEQYF.

This clonotype showed up just a few times. V is TRBV7-2 and J is TRBJ2-5; the D is unclear. Trimming cost V 3 bases and J 4 bases, with 9 bases left between them. The length of the CDR3 is 13 residues. CDR1 and CDR2 from the germline V gene are SGHTA and FQGNSA. Here the CDR3 DNA reads TGTGCCAGCAGCTTTTGGCAGAGAGAGACCCAGTACTTC. It yields the protein CASSFWQRETQYF.

The V call is TRBV7-9, the J call TRBJ1-1; D is undetermined. The CDR3 has 15 amino acids. Per germline, CDR1 SEHNR and CDR2 FQNEAQ (reference sequence). V lost 4 bases to trimming and J lost 1 base, with 13 bases between them. The CDR3 is CASSSPLAANTEAFF. The CDR3 DNA reads as TGTGCCAGCAGCTCGCCTTTGGCGGCGAACACTGAAGCTTTCTTT.

The sample holds many counts of this clonotype. The rearrangement links TRBV27 to TRBJ2-7; D tentatively fits TRBD1 or TRBD2 (6 bases each). The ends were cut back, 3 bases at V and 0 bases at J, with 12 bases in the middle. This CDR3 contains 15 residues. In germline, CDR1 is MNHEY, CDR2 SMNVEV (reference sequence). CDR3 DNA sequence: TGTGCCAGCAGTTTGGGGGGCTGGGGCTCCTACGAGCAGTACTTC. Translation: CASSLGGWGSYEQYF.

This clonotype turned up a few times. The chain joins TRBV7-8 to TRBJ2-3, with 9 bases aligning to TRBD2. Germline V gives CDR1 SGHVS, CDR2 FQNEAQ. The CDR3 length is 16 residues. J was trimmed by 0 bases and V by 4 bases; bases with no gene match: 5. CDR3 region: CASSSRLAASTDTQYF. CDR3 DNA: TGTGCCAGCAGCTCCCGACTAGCGGCTAGCACAGATACGCAGTATTTT. The full variable domain, rest sourced from reference TRBV7-8 and TRBJ2-3, is GAGVSQSPRYKVAKRGQDVALRCDPISGHVSLFWYQQALGQGPEFLTYFQNEAQLDKSGLPSDRFFAERPEGSVSTLKIQRTQQEDSAVYLCASSSRLAASTDTQYFGPGTRLTVL.

The table lists this clonotype with many counts. The chain recombines TRBV11-1 with TRBJ1-1; D not resolved. Trimming shortened V by 4 bases and J by 3 bases, and 9 bases separated the two germline ends. Germline lookup yields CDR1 SGHAT and CDR2 FQDESV (reference sequence). This CDR3 spans 13 amino acids. CDR3 coding DNA: TGTGCCAGCAGCTCCCAGGTGGACACTGAAGCTTTCTTT. Protein: CASSSQVDTEAFF.

This clonotype was counted at least ten times. The genes are TRBV14 and TRBJ2-3; 7 nucleotides align to TRBD1. The germline V gene encodes CDR1 SGHDN and CDR2 FVKESK. The V segment lost 4 bases and the J segment 2 bases; nucleotides outside the gene matches: 9. The CDR3 is 16 residues long. CDR3 protein: CASSRTLTGLTDTQYF. The CDR3 DNA reads as TGTGCCAGCAGCCGGACTTTGACAGGGCTCACAGATACGCAGTATTTT.

The chain employs TRBV20-1 and TRBJ2-3; D unresolved. Trimming stripped 0 bases from V and 6 bases from J, with 16 bases between. CDR1 DFQATT and CDR2 SNEGSKA come from the germline V gene (reference sequence). The CDR3 is 15 amino acids. Here the CDR3 reads CSARDFRAPRDTQYF. CDR3 in DNA: TGCAGTGCTAGAGATTTTAGGGCCCCTCGGGATACGCAGTATTTT.

This chain links TRBV6-1 with TRBJ2-2; 9 bases align to TRBD2. CDR1 and CDR2 (germline): MNHNS, SASEGT. The junction had 3 bases not matched to a gene; V was cut back by 6 bases and J by 4 bases. The CDR3 loop spans 14 amino acids. CDR3: CASRISGGTGELFF. In nucleotides, the CDR3 is TGTGCCAGCAGAATTAGCGGGGGCACCGGGGAGCTGTTTTTT.

In its sample, this clonotype was seen a few times. This rearrangement joins TRBV2 to TRBJ2-7; 7 bases agree with TRBD2. V was clipped by 4 bases and J by 6 bases; unmatched bases: 3. Per the germline V gene, CDR1 is SNHLY and CDR2 is FYNNEI. The CDR3 consists of 12 residues. Here the CDR3 reads CASSGDYGEQYF. The CDR3 DNA is TGTGCCAGCAGTGGGGACTACGGCGAGCAGTACTTC. Full variable domain (outside the CDR3, taken from reference TRBV2 and TRBJ2-7): EPEVTQTPSHQVTQMGQEVILRCVPISNHLYFYWYRQILGQKVEFLVSFYNNEISEKSEIFDDQFSVERPDGSNFTLKIRSTKLEDSAMYFCASSGDYGEQYFGPGTRLTVT.

In this sample, this clonotype turned up many times. In DNA form, the CDR3 reads TGTGCCACCCAGAGCACAGATACGCAGTATTTT. It is translated as CATQSTDTQYF. The V and J genes are TRBV10-3 and TRBJ2-3; D uncertain. The germline CDR1 and CDR2 sequences are ENHRY and SYGVKD. V was pared by 10 bases and J by 0 bases, with 5 bases between. This CDR3 comprises 11 residues.

The V gene is TRBV20-1, the J gene TRBJ2-5, with D unresolved. Germline-derived CDR1 and CDR2 are DFQATT and SNEGSKA (reference sequence). Trimming removed 3 bases at V and 5 bases at J, with 7 bases between. The CDR3 is made up of 11 amino acids. CDR3 in DNA: TGCAGTGCTAGGGAGAGGGAGACCCAGTACTTC. Protein sequence: CSARERETQYF.

In its sample, this clonotype was seen many times. V is TRBV3-1 and J is TRBJ2-3, with D possibly being TRBD2 (5 bases). The germline CDR1 and CDR2 sequences are LGHDT and YNNKEL (reference sequence). The CDR3 is made up of 20 amino acids. With 0 bases removed from V and 9 bases from J, the gap between germline ends came to 31 bases. The CDR3 here is CASSQDFRERDGPKGDTQYF. In DNA, the CDR3 is TGTGCCAGCAGCCAAGATTTTAGGGAACGGGATGGCCCAAAGGGAGACACGCAGTATTTT.